Following are 14 T cell receptor beta chains from one sample sequenced in a study of regulatory T cells in long-lasting Graves disease. TCR beta libraries were built with iRepertoire HTBI primers and Arm-PCR of CDR3 regions. TCRdb itself ran the multiplex PCR reads through MiXCR, one entry per CDR3 protein. The sample contains about 470,000 distinct CDR3 sequences, less than 25% of which appear only once. Time point indicated: persistent/refractory GD, antithyroid drugs over 5 years with positive TRAb. Following extraction of RNA from PBMCs, that RNA was used to make the TCR library. The source material was peripheral blood mononuclear cells (PBMCs), sampled when the disease was refractory, from a patient treated with antithyroid drugs. All receptors come from a female donor with Graves disease.

Many counts were recorded for this clonotype. The chain uses TRBV12-3 or TRBV12-4 and TRBJ1-4; D is unresolved. The germline V and J ends were trimmed by 6 bases and 6 bases, with 8 bases remaining between them. CDR3 size: 12 residues. CDR3 sequence: CASSKQDEKLFF. In DNA form, the CDR3 reads TGTGCCAGCAGCAAGCAGGATGAAAAACTGTTTTTT.

The rearrangement links TRBV7-3 to TRBJ2-7, with TRBD2 identical over 9 bases. This CDR3 spans 16 amino acids. With 5 bases clipped from V and 5 bases from J, the junction kept 13 bases outside the gene matches. The germline CDR1 and CDR2 sequences are SGHTA and FQGTGA. The CDR3 DNA is TGTGCCAGCAGCACACCGGGTAGCGGGAGTAACGACGAGCAGTACTTC. This gives the protein CASSTPGSGSNDEQYF. The whole variable domain, remainder taken from reference TRBV7-3 and TRBJ2-7, is GAGVSQTPSNKVTEKGKYVELRCDPISGHTALYWYRQSLGQGPEFLIYFQGTGAADDSGLPNDRFFAVRPEGSVSTLKIQRTERGDSAVYLCASSTPGSGSNDEQYFGPGTRLTVT.

This clonotype was recorded at least ten times. V and J are TRBV7-9 and TRBJ2-7; 7 nucleotides agree with TRBD1. The J segment lost 8 bases and the V segment lost 6 bases, leaving 7 bases of the junction unmatched. CDR1 and CDR2 (germline): SEHNR, FQNEAQ (reference sequence). The CDR3 is 12 amino acids. CDR3 in DNA: TGTGCCAGCAGATCCACGACAGGGAAGCAGTACTTC. Amino acids: CASRSTTGKQYF.

This chain joins TRBV9 and TRBJ2-5, with 7 bases identical to TRBD2. CDR3 length: 16 residues. The junction had 9 bases not matched to a gene; V was cut back by 4 bases and J by 0 bases. Germline V lookup: CDR1 SGDLS, CDR2 YYNGEE. CDR3 sequence: CASSSRLAAYQETQYF. The CDR3 nucleotides are TGTGCCAGCAGCTCCCGACTAGCAGCGTACCAAGAGACCCAGTACTTC.

This clonotype was recorded many times. The chain joins TRBV7-2 to TRBJ1-3; D ambiguous. In germline, CDR1 is SGHTA, CDR2 FQGNSA. Trimming removed 5 bases from V and 3 bases from J, with 17 bases in between. CDR3 length: 16 residues. CDR3 coding DNA: TGTGCCAGCAGCCCTCGGCTGGTAGGCGGTGGAAACACCATATATTTT. Its protein product is CASSPRLVGGGNTIYF.

Of note for this clonotype: The CDR3 carries no conserved terminal phenylalanine or tryptophan, so it likely arises from a read error. This sequence joins TRBV6-2 or TRBV6-3 and TRBJ2-7; TRBD2 aligns across 11 bases. Germline CDR1 reads MNHEY; CDR2 reads SVGEGT. V was clipped by 6 bases and J by 0 bases; unmatched bases: 4. The CDR3 extends over 15 amino acids. In DNA, the CDR3 is TGTGCCAGCAGCCTGGGACTAGCGGCCTCCTACGAGCAGTACTCC. It is translated as CASSLGLAASYEQYS.

The sample holds a few counts of this clonotype. The chain joins TRBV11-1 to TRBJ2-7; D is possibly TRBD1 or TRBD2 (6 bases each). This CDR3 has 17 amino acids. V lost 3 bases and J 1 base, leaving 19 bases between the germline ends. Germline loops: CDR1 SGHAT, CDR2 FQDESV (reference sequence). The DNA of the CDR3 is TGTGCCAGCAGCTTGTCCCCCCAGGGGAGGATTTCCTACGAGCAGTACTTC. Its protein product is CASSLSPQGRISYEQYF.

The chain recombines TRBV6-1 with TRBJ1-5; no firm D call. The CDR3 has 14 residues. With 5 bases removed from V and 3 bases from J, the gap between germline ends came to 11 bases. Germline V gives CDR1 MNHNS, CDR2 SASEGT. CDR3 nucleotide sequence: TGTGCCAGCAGTACCGGGATAAACAATCAGCCCCAGCATTTT. This encodes CASSTGINNQPQHF.

This clonotype has a handful of counts. The chain links TRBV12-3 or TRBV12-4 to TRBJ1-1; TRBD1 agrees at 7 bases. V dropped 4 bases and J dropped 8; count of bases not matched to a gene: 4. The CDR3 is 12 residues long. The CDR3 loop reads CASSSGQLEAFF. CDR3 nucleotides: TGTGCCAGCAGTTCGGGACAGCTAGAAGCTTTCTTT.

Turning to this clonotype: This may arise from a read error, as a much more abundant clone is one base away. As the CDR3 is not closed by the conserved phenylalanine or tryptophan, this likely results from a read error. This chain connects TRBV29-1 to TRBJ1-1, with 10 bases lining up with TRBD1. CDR1 is SQVTM and CDR2 is ANQGSEA in the germline V gene. With V trimmed by 5 bases and J by 10 bases, 16 bases remained unmatched. This CDR3 has 15 residues. CDR3: CSVKAGTGQGIAAFL. For the CDR3, the DNA is TGCAGCGTTAAAGCGGGTACGGGACAGGGGATTGCAGCTTTCCTT.

This clonotype was seen repeatedly, ten times or more. The CDR3 region has the DNA TGTGCCAGCAGTTACACCCCCCACGTTGGTCTCTACGAGCAGTACTTC. Its translation: CASSYTPHVGLYEQYF. J is TRBJ2-7 and V is TRBV6-2 or TRBV6-3; no clear D. V was clipped by 2 bases and J by 3 bases, with 17 bases between them. CDR3 length: 16 residues. From germline, CDR1 is MNHEY and CDR2 SVGEGT.

This clonotype was counted at least ten times. The chain recombines TRBV20-1 with TRBJ2-5; possibly TRBD1 for D (5 bases). The CDR3 extends over 13 amino acids. Germline lookup yields CDR1 DFQATT and CDR2 SNEGSKA (reference sequence). Here the CDR3 reads CSRESDIQETQYF. As DNA, the CDR3 is TGCAGCCGAGAATCGGACATCCAAGAGACCCAGTACTTC.

V gene TRBV27 combines with J gene TRBJ1-2; the D gene is possibly TRBD1 (6 bases). The CDR3 is 13 residues long. V was pared by 5 bases and J by 5 bases, with 12 bases between. From germline, CDR1 is MNHEY and CDR2 SMNVEV (reference sequence). In DNA form, the CDR3 reads TGTGCCAGCAGTGAGAGGGGGGGATATGGCTACACCTTC. This encodes CASSERGGYGYTF.

This clonotype was counted a few times. This rearrangement joins TRBV29-1 to TRBJ2-2, with 7 bases that match TRBD2. Per germline, CDR1 SQVTM and CDR2 ANQGSEA. The CDR3 loop spans 13 amino acids. V gave up 5 bases and J gave up 5 bases; unmatched junction bases: 5. The CDR3 DNA reads TGCAGCGTTTTAGCGGGCCCGACCGGGGAGCTGTTTTTT. It codes for CSVLAGPTGELFF.